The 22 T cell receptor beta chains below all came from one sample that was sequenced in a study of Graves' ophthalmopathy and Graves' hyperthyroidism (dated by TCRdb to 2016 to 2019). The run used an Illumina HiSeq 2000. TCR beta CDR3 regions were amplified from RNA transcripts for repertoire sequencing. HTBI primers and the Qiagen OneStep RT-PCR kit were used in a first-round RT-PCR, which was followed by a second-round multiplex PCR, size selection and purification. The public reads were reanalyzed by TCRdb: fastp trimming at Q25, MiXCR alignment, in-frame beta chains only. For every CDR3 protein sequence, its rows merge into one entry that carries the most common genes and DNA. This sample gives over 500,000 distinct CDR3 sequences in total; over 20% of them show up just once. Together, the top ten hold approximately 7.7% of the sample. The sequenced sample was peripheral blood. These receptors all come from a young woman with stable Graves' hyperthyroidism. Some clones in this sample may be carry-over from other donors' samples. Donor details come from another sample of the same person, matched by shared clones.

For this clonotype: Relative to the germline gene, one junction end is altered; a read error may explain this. The CDR3 sequence is CVSSYSPSIRQQYF. The DNA for the CDR3 is TGTGTCAGCAGTTACTCACCGTCTATACGACAGCAGTACTTC. The rearrangement links TRBV6-5 to TRBJ2-7; no reliable D call. Germline V CDR1 and CDR2: MNHEY, SVGAGI. CDR3 length: 14 amino acids.

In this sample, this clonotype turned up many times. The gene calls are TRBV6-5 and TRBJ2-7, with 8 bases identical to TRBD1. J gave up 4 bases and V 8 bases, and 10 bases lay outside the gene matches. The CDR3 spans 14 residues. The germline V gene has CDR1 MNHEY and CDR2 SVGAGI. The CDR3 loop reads CASRDQGARYEQYF. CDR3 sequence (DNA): TGTGCCAGCCGCGACCAGGGGGCCAGGTACGAGCAGTACTTC.

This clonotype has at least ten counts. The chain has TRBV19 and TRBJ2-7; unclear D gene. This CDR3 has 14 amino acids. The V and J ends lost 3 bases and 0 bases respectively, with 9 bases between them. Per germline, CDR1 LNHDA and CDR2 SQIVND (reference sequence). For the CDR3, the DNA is TGTGCCAGTAGTATGTCAGGCAGCTCCTACGAGCAGTACTTC. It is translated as CASSMSGSSYEQYF.

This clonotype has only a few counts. The CDR3 protein is CAWSVPDPGYTF. The CDR3 DNA sequence: TGTGCCTGGAGTGTACCAGACCCTGGCTACACCTTC. This chain uses TRBV30 with TRBJ1-2, with D unresolved. The CDR3 length is 12 residues. Trimming took 0 bases from V and 7 from J, leaving 9 bases between them. Looked up from germline, CDR1 is GTSNPN and CDR2 is SVGIG (reference sequence).

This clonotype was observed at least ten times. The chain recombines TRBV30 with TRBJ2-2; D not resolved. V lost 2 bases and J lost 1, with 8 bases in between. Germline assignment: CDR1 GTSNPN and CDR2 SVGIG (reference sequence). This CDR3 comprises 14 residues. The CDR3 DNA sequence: TGTGCCTGGAGTCTTACAGTGAACACCGGGGAGCTGTTTTTT. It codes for CAWSLTVNTGELFF.

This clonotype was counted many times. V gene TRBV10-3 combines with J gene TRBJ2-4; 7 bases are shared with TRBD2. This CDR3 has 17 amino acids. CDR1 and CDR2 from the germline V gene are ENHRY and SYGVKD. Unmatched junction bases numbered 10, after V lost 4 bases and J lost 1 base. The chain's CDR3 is CAISVGTSDFAKNIQYF. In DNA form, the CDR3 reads TGTGCCATCAGTGTGGGTACTAGCGACTTTGCCAAAAACATTCAGTACTTC.

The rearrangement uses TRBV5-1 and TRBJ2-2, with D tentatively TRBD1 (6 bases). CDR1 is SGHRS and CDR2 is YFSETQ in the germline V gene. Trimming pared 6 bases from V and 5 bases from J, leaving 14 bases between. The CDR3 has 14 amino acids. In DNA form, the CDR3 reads TGCGCCAGCAATTTAGGACAGCGAACCGGGGAGCTGTTTTTT. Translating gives CASNLGQRTGELFF.

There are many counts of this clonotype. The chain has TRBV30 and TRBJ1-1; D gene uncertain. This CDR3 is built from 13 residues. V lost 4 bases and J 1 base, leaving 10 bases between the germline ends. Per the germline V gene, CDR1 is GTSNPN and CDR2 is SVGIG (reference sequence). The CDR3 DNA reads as TGTGCCTGGACCCGTACTCCGAACACTGAAGCTTTCTTT. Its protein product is CAWTRTPNTEAFF.

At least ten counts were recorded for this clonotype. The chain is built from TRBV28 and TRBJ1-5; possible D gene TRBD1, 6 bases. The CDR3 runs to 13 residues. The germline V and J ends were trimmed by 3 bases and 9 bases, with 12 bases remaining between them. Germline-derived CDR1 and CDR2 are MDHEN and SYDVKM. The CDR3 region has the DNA TGTGCCAGCAGTTTGGGGGGGCGCGGGCCCCAGCATTTT. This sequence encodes CASSLGGRGPQHF.

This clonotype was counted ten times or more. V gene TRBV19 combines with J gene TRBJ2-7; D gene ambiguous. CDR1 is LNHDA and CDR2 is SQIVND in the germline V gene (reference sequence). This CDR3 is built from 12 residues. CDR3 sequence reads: CASGDNTYEQYF. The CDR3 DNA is TGTGCGAGTGGAGACAATACCTACGAGCAGTACTTC.

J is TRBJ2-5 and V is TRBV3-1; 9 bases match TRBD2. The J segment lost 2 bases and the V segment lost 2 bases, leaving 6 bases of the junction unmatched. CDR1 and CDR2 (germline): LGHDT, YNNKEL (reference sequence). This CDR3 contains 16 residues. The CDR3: CASSQWSGGRQETQYF. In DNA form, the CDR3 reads TGTGCCAGCAGCCAATGGAGCGGGGGGAGGCAAGAGACCCAGTACTTC.

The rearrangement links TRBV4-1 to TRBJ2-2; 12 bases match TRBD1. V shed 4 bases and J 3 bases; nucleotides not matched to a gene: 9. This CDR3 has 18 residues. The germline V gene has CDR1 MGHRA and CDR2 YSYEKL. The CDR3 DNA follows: TGCGCCAGCAGCCTCCACCCGGGACAGGGGGCAGACACCGGGGAGCTGTTTTTT. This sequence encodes CASSLHPGQGADTGELFF.

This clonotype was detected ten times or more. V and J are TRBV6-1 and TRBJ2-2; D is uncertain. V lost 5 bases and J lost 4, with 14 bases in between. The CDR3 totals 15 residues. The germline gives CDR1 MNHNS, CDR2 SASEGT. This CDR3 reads CASSRLHPGTGELFF. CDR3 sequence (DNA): TGTGCCAGCAGTAGACTTCACCCGGGCACCGGGGAGCTGTTTTTT.

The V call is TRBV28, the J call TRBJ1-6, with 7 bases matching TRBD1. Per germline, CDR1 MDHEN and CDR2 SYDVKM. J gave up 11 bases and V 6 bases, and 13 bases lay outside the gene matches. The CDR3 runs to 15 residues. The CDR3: CASSFDPWTGPPLHF. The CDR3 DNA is TGTGCCAGCAGCTTTGACCCATGGACAGGCCCACCCCTCCACTTT. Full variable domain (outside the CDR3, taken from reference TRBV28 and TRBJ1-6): DVKVTQSSRYLVKRTGEKVFLECVQDMDHENMFWYRQDPGLGLRLIYFSYDVKMKEKGDIPEGYSVSREKKERFSLILESASTNQTSMYLCASSFDPWTGPPLHFGNGTRLTVT.

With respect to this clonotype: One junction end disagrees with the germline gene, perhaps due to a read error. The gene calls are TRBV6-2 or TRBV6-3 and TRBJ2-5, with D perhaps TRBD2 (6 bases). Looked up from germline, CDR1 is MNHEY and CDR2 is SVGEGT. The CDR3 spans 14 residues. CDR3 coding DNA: TGTGCCAGCAGCCCTGGACTATCCCAAGAGACCCATTACTTC. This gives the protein CASSPGLSQETHYF.

The DNA of the CDR3 is TGTGCCAGCAGCTTGCAACAGCCAATGGACTACACCTTC. Its protein product is CASSLQQPMDYTF. This rearrangement joins TRBV7-8 to TRBJ1-2; no reliable D call. Trimming removed 3 bases at V and 10 bases at J, with 15 bases between. The length of the CDR3 is 13 residues. From germline, CDR1 is SGHVS and CDR2 FQNEAQ.

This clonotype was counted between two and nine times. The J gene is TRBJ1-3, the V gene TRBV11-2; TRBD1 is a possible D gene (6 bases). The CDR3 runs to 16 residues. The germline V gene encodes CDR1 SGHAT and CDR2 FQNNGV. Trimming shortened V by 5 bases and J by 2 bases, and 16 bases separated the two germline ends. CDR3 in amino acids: CASSDPQGSAGNTIYF. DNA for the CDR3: TGTGCCAGCAGCGACCCACAGGGAAGCGCTGGAAACACCATATATTTT.

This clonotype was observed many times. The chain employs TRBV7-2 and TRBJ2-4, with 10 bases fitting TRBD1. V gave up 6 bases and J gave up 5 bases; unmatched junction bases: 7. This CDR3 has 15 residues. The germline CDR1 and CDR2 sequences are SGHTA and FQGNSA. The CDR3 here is CASSYDRGRQNIQYF. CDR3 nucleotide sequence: TGTGCCAGCAGTTACGACAGGGGGCGCCAAAACATTCAGTACTTC.

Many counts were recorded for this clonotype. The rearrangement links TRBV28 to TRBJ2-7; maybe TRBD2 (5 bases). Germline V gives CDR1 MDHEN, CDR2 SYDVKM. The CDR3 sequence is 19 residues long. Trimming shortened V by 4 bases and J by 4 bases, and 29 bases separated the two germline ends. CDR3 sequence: CASSSPPLLLKRSTYEQYF. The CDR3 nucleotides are TGTGCCAGCAGTTCCCCACCCCTACTGTTAAAGCGGAGTACTTACGAGCAGTACTTC.

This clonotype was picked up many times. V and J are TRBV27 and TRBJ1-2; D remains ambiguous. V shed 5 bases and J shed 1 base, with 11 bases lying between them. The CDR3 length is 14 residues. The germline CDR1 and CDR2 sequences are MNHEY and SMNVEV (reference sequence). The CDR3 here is CASSPQRFNYGYTF. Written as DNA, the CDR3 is TGTGCCAGCAGTCCCCAGCGATTTAACTATGGCTACACCTTC.

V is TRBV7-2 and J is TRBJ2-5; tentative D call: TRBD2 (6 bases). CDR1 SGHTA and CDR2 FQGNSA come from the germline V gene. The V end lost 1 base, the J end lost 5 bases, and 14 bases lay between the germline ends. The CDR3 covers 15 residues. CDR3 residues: CASSLGPGGGETQYF. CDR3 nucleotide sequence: TGTGCCAGCAGCTTAGGACCCGGGGGTGGGGAGACCCAGTACTTC.

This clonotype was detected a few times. The CDR3 DNA follows: TGTGCCAGCAGCTTCCGGGACAGGGTAATCCATGGCTACACCTTC. It is translated as CASSFRDRVIHGYTF. This chain uses TRBV7-2 with TRBJ1-2; 9 positions agree with TRBD1. The CDR3 sequence is 15 residues long. Germline V gene sequence: CDR1 SGHTA, CDR2 FQGNSA. V was pared by 3 bases and J by 6 bases, with 8 bases of the junction left unmatched.